This T cell receptor beta chain was recovered during a study of low-dose radiotherapy and immunotherapy resistance in tumors. Study as a whole: Doses of 0.5 Gy per fraction every 2 weeks, totaling 6.5 Gy, went to Cohort 1. Each patient was administered nivolumab intravenously at 240 mg, which was a flat dose, every two weeks, along with intravenous ipilimumab at 1 mg/kg every six weeks.

This clonotype was picked up many times. Per the germline V gene, CDR1 is SNHLY and CDR2 is FYNNEI. J gave up 12 bases and V 3 bases, and 6 bases lay outside the gene matches. The CDR3 consists of 12 residues. Priming of first-strand cDNA relied on TRAV- and TRBV-specific primers (covering alpha and beta chains). With a constant-region primer and a V-primer adapter, TCRs were subjected to about 20 PCR cycles of amplification. TCRdb re-called the reads with MiXCR, one entry per CDR3 protein. The repertoire holds nearly 95,000 distinct CDR3 sequences, with 9.4% as singletons. Time point denoted: before trial treatment. Every donor's regimen consisted of nivolumab, ipilimumab, aspirin, low-dose cyclophosphamide and low-dose radiotherapy.

V and J are TRBV2 and TRBJ2-7; 9 bases agree with TRBD2. Material: PBMCs, obtained before treatment. The clonotype was recovered from a male donor with prostate cancer. The CDR3 loop is CASSDEGLAAYF. The CDR3 DNA follows: TGTGCCAGCAGTGATGAGGGACTAGCAGCGTACTTC.